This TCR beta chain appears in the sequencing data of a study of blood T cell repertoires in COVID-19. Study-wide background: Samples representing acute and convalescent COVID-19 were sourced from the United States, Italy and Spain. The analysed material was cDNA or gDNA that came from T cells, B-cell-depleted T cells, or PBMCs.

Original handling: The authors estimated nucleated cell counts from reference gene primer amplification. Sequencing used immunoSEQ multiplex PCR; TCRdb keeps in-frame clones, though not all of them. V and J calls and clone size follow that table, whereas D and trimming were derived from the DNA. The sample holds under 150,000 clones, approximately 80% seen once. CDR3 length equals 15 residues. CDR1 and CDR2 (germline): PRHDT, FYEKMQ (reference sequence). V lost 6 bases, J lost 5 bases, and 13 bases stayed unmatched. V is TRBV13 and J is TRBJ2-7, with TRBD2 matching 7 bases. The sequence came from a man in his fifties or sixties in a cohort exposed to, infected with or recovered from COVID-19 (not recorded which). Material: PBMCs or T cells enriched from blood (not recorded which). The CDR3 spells CASSLAASGGDEQYF. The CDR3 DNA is TGTGCCAGCAGTCTAGCGGCTAGCGGTGGGGACGAGCAGTACTTC. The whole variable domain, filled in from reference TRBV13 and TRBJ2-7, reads AAGVIQSPRHLIKEKRETATLKCYPIPRHDTVYWYQQGPGQDPQFLISFYEKMQSDKGSIPDRFSAQQFSDYHSELNMSSLELGDSALYFCASSLAASGGDEQYFGPGTRLTVT.